The TCR beta chain under discussion was sequenced for a study of blood T cell repertoires in COVID-19. The V segment lost 3 bases and the J segment 6 bases; nucleotides outside the gene matches: 10. CDR3 size: 16 residues. Germline V gene sequence: CDR1 KGHSH, CDR2 LQKENI. Measured with immunoSEQ multiplex PCR; TCRdb has only the in-frame clones, and not every one. The sample lists some 170,000 clones, 80% occurring once. This receptor was taken from a man aged 40-55 years who had recovered from COVID-19. The source material was PBMCs or T cells enriched from blood (not recorded which). The rearrangement joins TRBV18 to TRBJ2-2, with 7 bases aligning to TRBD1. The CDR3 loop reads CASSPGRDRVPGELFF. Written as DNA, the CDR3 is TGTGCCAGCTCACCTGGTCGCGACAGGGTCCCCGGGGAGCTGTTTTTT.